The 12 T cell receptor beta chains listed next were all sequenced from one sample in a study of blood T cell repertoires in COVID-19. Measured with immunoSEQ multiplex PCR; TCRdb has only the in-frame clones, and not every one. The sample holds 73,000 or so clones, more than 80% seen once. Sequenced sample: peripheral blood. The receptors shown here come from a man aged 30-40 years with acute or convalescent COVID-19.

The rearrangement joins TRBV30 to TRBJ1-4, with 8 bases that match TRBD1. The CDR3 covers 14 residues. Unmatched junction bases numbered 7, after V lost 0 bases and J lost 10 bases. Germline V gene sequence: CDR1 GTSNPN, CDR2 SVGIG (reference sequence). The CDR3 here is CAWSVDRGGGKLFF. DNA for the CDR3: TGTGCCTGGAGTGTCGACAGGGGAGGGGGAAAACTGTTTTTT. The whole variable domain, filled in from reference TRBV30 and TRBJ1-4, reads SQTIHQWPATLVQPVGSPLSLECTVEGTSNPNLYWYRQAAGRGLQLLFYSVGIGQISSEVPQNLSASRPQDRQFILSSKKLLLSDSGFYLCAWSVDRGGGKLFFGSGTQLSVL.

This clone was seen more than once but under ten times. This chain connects TRBV6-6 to TRBJ1-3; 10 bases match TRBD1. Germline-derived CDR1 and CDR2 are MNHNY and SVGAGI (reference sequence). This CDR3 is built from 14 residues. After removal of 6 bases from V and 9 bases from J, the junction contained 8 bases not matched to a gene. The CDR3 loop reads CASRKGQGLGTIYF. CDR3 nucleotides: TGTGCCAGCAGAAAGGGACAGGGGTTAGGCACCATATATTTT.

This clone was observed once. This chain connects TRBV27 to TRBJ1-4; 8 nucleotides match TRBD1. The V and J ends lost 4 bases and 3 bases, in that order; junction bases with no gene match: 4. The CDR3 spans 15 residues. Germline CDR1 and CDR2: MNHEY and SMNVEV (reference sequence). The CDR3 region has the DNA TGTGCCAGCAGTTCAGGGGGCAGGGCTAATGAAAAACTGTTTTTT. Its protein product is CASSSGGRANEKLFF.

The rearrangement uses TRBV7-2 and TRBJ2-3; a possible D gene is TRBD2 (6 bases). This CDR3 is 15 amino acids long. Germline V CDR1 and CDR2: SGHTA, FQGNSA. Trimming took 7 bases from V and 3 from J, leaving 17 bases between them. CDR3 bases: TGTGCCAGCAAATTCGGAGGGGCAGGGACAGATACGCAGTATTTT. Its protein is CASKFGGAGTDTQYF.

The chain joins TRBV5-1 to TRBJ2-5; D gene ambiguous. Germline V lookup: CDR1 SGHRS, CDR2 YFSETQ. The CDR3 is made up of 12 amino acids. V shed 3 bases and J shed 4 bases, with 7 bases lying between them. CDR3 residues: CASSSPSETQYF. In DNA, the CDR3 is TGCGCCAGCAGCTCTCCCTCAGAGACCCAGTACTTC.

The J gene is TRBJ2-3, the V gene TRBV7-2; 9 nucleotides line up with TRBD2. CDR1 and CDR2 (germline): SGHTA, FQGNSA. Trimming at V came to 6 bases and at J to 0 bases, leaving 7 bases not matched to a gene. This CDR3 comprises 16 residues. In nucleotides, the CDR3 is TGTGCCAGCAGGGACAATAGCGGGGGTAGCACAGATACGCAGTATTTT. Translating gives CASRDNSGGSTDTQYF.

CDR3 sequence: CASSEDRNTEAFF. CDR3 sequence (DNA): TGTGCCAGCAGTGAAGATAGGAACACTGAAGCTTTCTTT. V usage is TRBV6-1 and J usage is TRBJ1-1; no clear D gene. The germline V gene encodes CDR1 MNHNS and CDR2 SASEGT. The V end was cut by 1 base, the J end by 1 base, with 4 bases between. This CDR3 is 13 amino acids long.

In this sample, this clone turned up once. V is TRBV27 and J is TRBJ2-7, with TRBD2 identical over 14 bases. This CDR3 region has 14 residues. CDR1 is MNHEY, CDR2 SMNVEV, per germline (reference sequence). After removal of 10 bases from V and 5 bases from J, the junction contained 7 bases not matched to a gene. CDR3 DNA sequence: TGTGCCACCCACCGGGGACTAGCGGGAGACGAGCAGTACTTC. Residues: CATHRGLAGDEQYF.

The gene calls are TRBV7-9 and TRBJ2-1, with 9 bases lining up with TRBD2. From germline, CDR1 is SEHNR and CDR2 FQNEAQ (reference sequence). There are 15 residues in the CDR3. Losses at the gene ends were 5 bases for V and 4 bases for J; bases not matched to a gene: 6. Written as DNA, the CDR3 is TGTGCCAGCAGCATTAGCGGGAGTAGGTACAATGAGCAGTTCTTC. It is translated as CASSISGSRYNEQFF.

The chain has TRBV27 and TRBJ2-1, with TRBD2 identical over 10 bases. CDR1 is MNHEY, CDR2 SMNVEV, per germline (reference sequence). The CDR3 covers 14 residues. V was clipped by 7 bases and J by 7 bases; unmatched bases: 7. CDR3 DNA sequence: TGTGCCAGCACGGGTAGCGGGAGGTTAAATGAGCAGTTCTTC. It codes for CASTGSGRLNEQFF.

Within the sample, this clone is medium-sized. The chain combines TRBV28 with TRBJ1-5, with 8 bases matching TRBD1. Germline V CDR1 and CDR2: MDHEN, SYDVKM. This CDR3 spans 16 amino acids. V lost 5 bases to trimming and J lost 4 bases; unmatched junction nucleotides: 10. CDR3 in amino acids: CASSPTGDGPNQPQHF. The DNA for the CDR3 is TGTGCCAGCAGTCCGACAGGGGATGGGCCTAATCAGCCCCAGCATTTT. Using reference TRBV28 and TRBJ1-5 for the parts outside the CDR3, the full variable domain is DVKVTQSSRYLVKRTGEKVFLECVQDMDHENMFWYRQDPGLGLRLIYFSYDVKMKEKGDIPEGYSVSREKKERFSLILESASTNQTSMYLCASSPTGDGPNQPQHFGDGTRLSIL.

The rearrangement uses TRBV6-5 and TRBJ1-3; 10 bases agree with TRBD1. V lost 0 bases and J lost 7; bases outside the gene matches: 6. The V gene's germline CDR1 is MNHEY and CDR2 SVGAGI. The CDR3 is 16 amino acids. The CDR3 nucleotides are TGTGCCAGCAGTTACTCGGGACAGGGGAACAGGAACACCATATATTTT. Translation: CASSYSGQGNRNTIYF.